Listed here are 26 T cell receptor beta chains from one sample, sequenced in a study of naive and memory T cell subsets (dated by TCRdb to the late 2010s). Library preparation employed UMI-ligation and nested PCR. The run used an Illumina MiSeq. The beta constant-region primer consisted of an equimolar mixture of two oligonucleotides that together covered TRBC1 and TRBC2. TCRdb reran the public reads through fastp at Q25 and MiXCR, keeping productive beta chains. Every distinct CDR3 protein forms one entry, paired with its most common genes and DNA. In this sample the table shows about 85,000 distinct CDR3 sequences, approximately 14% of which occur a single time. The top ten clonotypes cover around 0.9% of the sample. Sequences were obtained from central memory CD4+ T cells from blood. The cell subset or site label of this sample denotes: central memory, CD45RA- CD27+. The receptors derive from a human donor in good health.

The chain couples TRBV20-1 to TRBJ2-5; 7 positions match TRBD2. V shed 3 bases, J shed 5 bases, and the junction held 3 bases outside the gene matches. The CDR3 extends over 12 amino acids. Looked up from germline, CDR1 is DFQATT and CDR2 is SNEGSKA (reference sequence). The CDR3: CSASQRGETQYF. The CDR3 DNA reads as TGCAGTGCTAGTCAGCGGGGCGAGACCCAGTACTTC.

The chain employs TRBV7-8 and TRBJ2-5; 9 bases fit TRBD1. Trimming at V came to 6 bases and at J to 4 bases, leaving 12 bases not matched to a gene. The CDR3 covers 16 residues. Germline-derived CDR1 and CDR2 are SGHVS and FQNEAQ. The CDR3 loop is CASSSTGTGQAETQYF. The CDR3 nucleotides are TGTGCCAGCAGTTCTACCGGGACAGGGCAGGCAGAGACCCAGTACTTC.

This rearrangement joins TRBV7-9 to TRBJ2-7; a possible D gene is TRBD1 (6 bases). V was trimmed by 5 bases and J by 4 bases, leaving 18 bases between them. Germline V gene lookup returns CDR1 SEHNR and CDR2 FQNEAQ (reference sequence). This CDR3 has 15 residues. CDR3 residues: CASSPQGNRQYEQYF. CDR3 DNA sequence: TGTGCCAGCAGCCCACAGGGTAATCGGCAATACGAGCAGTACTTC.

This clonotype was counted ten times or more. J is TRBJ2-2 and V is TRBV7-3, with D possibly being TRBD1 (5 bases). V lost 6 bases, J lost 0 bases, and 11 bases lay in between. There are 15 residues in the CDR3. Germline loops: CDR1 SGHTA, CDR2 FQGTGA. The CDR3 DNA reads as TGTGCCAGCAGTATTTCAGGGTCGAACACCGGGGAGCTGTTTTTT. Protein sequence: CASSISGSNTGELFF.

The rearrangement links TRBV29-1 to TRBJ2-1; TRBD2 aligns across 7 bases. Per germline, CDR1 SQVTM and CDR2 ANQGSEA. This CDR3 contains 14 residues. The V and J ends lost 8 bases and 3 bases, in that order; junction bases with no gene match: 10. In DNA form, the CDR3 reads TGCAGCTTGATAGCGGGCTCGGTCTACAATGAGCAGTTCTTC. Translation: CSLIAGSVYNEQFF.

CDR3 nucleotides: TGTGCCAGCCTCTACTCTGGGGCCAACGTCCTGACTTTC. Translating gives CASLYSGANVLTF. This chain links TRBV28 with TRBJ2-6; D not certain. The germline V gene has CDR1 MDHEN and CDR2 SYDVKM. V gave up 8 bases and J gave up 0 bases, with 5 bases separating them. The CDR3 consists of 13 residues.

This clonotype appeared many times. The V call is TRBV21-1, the J call TRBJ2-1; the D call in the table, TRBD1, was not verified against the DNA. TRBV21-1 is a documented pseudogene. The CDR3 has 17 residues. The CDR3 DNA is TGTGCCAGCAGCGAGGGACAGGGGAACCTCTCCTACAATGAGCAGTTCTTC. Translated: CASSEGQGNLSYNEQFF.

The chain has TRBV21-1 and TRBJ1-2; the tabulated D call, TRBD1, remains unverified against the DNA. TRBV21-1 is a pseudogene. The CDR3 loop spans 16 amino acids. The CDR3 DNA sequence: TGTGCCAGCACCAAAATAGGGGGGCGGCGGGATGTTGGCTACACCTTC. It is translated as CASTKIGGRRDVGYTF.

A single count supports this clonotype. V is TRBV14 and J is TRBJ1-2; D remains ambiguous. The CDR3 extends over 14 amino acids. CDR1 SGHDN and CDR2 FVKESK come from the germline V gene. Trimming shortened V by 0 bases and J by 8 bases, and 13 bases separated the two germline ends. The CDR3 loop reads CASSQDLYGRGYTF. The CDR3 region has the DNA TGTGCCAGCAGCCAAGATCTCTACGGACGCGGCTACACCTTC. Complete variable domain (other parts from reference TRBV14 and TRBJ1-2): EAGVTQFPSHSVIEKGQTVTLRCDPISGHDNLYWYRRVMGKEIKFLLHFVKESKQDESGMPNNRFLAERTGGTYSTLKVQPAELEDSGVYFCASSQDLYGRGYTFGSGTRLTVV.

The chain couples TRBV6-2 or TRBV6-3 to TRBJ1-2; D remains unclear. From germline, CDR1 is MNHEY and CDR2 SVGEGT. There are 14 residues in the CDR3. The V gene lost 5 bases and the J gene lost 4 bases, with 14 bases spanning the gap. Here the CDR3 DNA reads TGTGCCAGCAGTCCACGGACCGCTGCCTATGGCTACACCTTC. Translation: CASSPRTAAYGYTF.

This clonotype was recorded at least ten times. This chain uses TRBV20-1 with TRBJ2-7, with D perhaps matching TRBD2 (6 bases). V lost 6 bases, J lost 2 bases, and 17 bases lay in between. The CDR3 runs 14 residues. The germline V gene has CDR1 DFQATT and CDR2 SNEGSKA (reference sequence). This CDR3 reads CSAPGDRSTYEQYF. CDR3 coding DNA: TGCAGTGCCCCGGGAGATCGAAGTACCTACGAGCAGTACTTC.

This clonotype came up a few times. The chain links TRBV5-1 to TRBJ2-7; D might be TRBD2 (6 bases). Between the trimmed V and J ends, which lost 3 bases and 8 bases, there was a span of 12 bases. The CDR3 length is 12 residues. CDR1 is SGHRS, CDR2 YFSETQ, per germline. The CDR3 DNA follows: TGCGCCAGCAGCTGGGGGGACGGAAAGCAGTACTTC. As protein: CASSWGDGKQYF.

This clonotype was counted a few times. This chain joins TRBV10-3 and TRBJ2-4, with D uncertain. The CDR3 covers 15 residues. Germline values: CDR1 ENHRY, CDR2 SYGVKD. V was cut by 3 bases and J by 0 bases, with 9 bases left in between. CDR3 DNA sequence: TGTGCCATCAGTGATTCTTCGGGAGCCAAAAACATTCAGTACTTC. It codes for CAISDSSGAKNIQYF.

This clonotype was picked up a small number of times. The chain recombines TRBV6-2 or TRBV6-3 with TRBJ1-5; TRBD1 might be the D (5 bases). Trimming removed 2 bases at V and 5 bases at J, with 10 bases between. The V gene's germline CDR1 is MNHEY and CDR2 SVGEGT. CDR3 length: 14 amino acids. CDR3 nucleotides: TGTGCCAGCAGTTACGCGAACAGGTATCAGCCCCAGCATTTT. Protein product: CASSYANRYQPQHF.

This clonotype was detected a few times. This chain connects TRBV4-1 to TRBJ2-7; 8 bases line up with TRBD1. The J segment lost 5 bases and the V segment lost 1 base, leaving 7 bases of the junction unmatched. The CDR3 sequence is 15 residues long. Germline loops: CDR1 MGHRA, CDR2 YSYEKL. Here the CDR3 DNA reads TGCGCCAGCAGCCAAGCGGACAGGGACGACGACGAGCAGTACTTC. Encoded protein: CASSQADRDDDEQYF.

This clonotype has a handful of counts. This chain joins TRBV3-1 and TRBJ1-5; weak D call: TRBD1 (6 bases). Trimming shortened V by 7 bases and J by 1 base, and 11 bases separated the two germline ends. The CDR3 loop spans 14 amino acids. Per the germline V gene, CDR1 is LGHDT and CDR2 is YNNKEL (reference sequence). CDR3 nucleotides: TGTGCCAGCACACTACAGGGAAGCAATCAGCCCCAGCATTTT. Its translation: CASTLQGSNQPQHF.

This clonotype was detected many times. The genes are TRBV12-3 or TRBV12-4 and TRBJ2-3; D unclear. The germline V and J ends were trimmed by 1 base and 7 bases, with 6 bases remaining between them. CDR3 size: 12 residues. CDR3 bases: TGTGCCAGCAGTTTAGGAGGTAATACGCAGTATTTT. Amino acids: CASSLGGNTQYF.

The table lists this clonotype with many counts. The chain recombines TRBV11-2 with TRBJ2-1, with 13 bases lining up with TRBD2. The CDR3 runs to 17 residues. Per the germline V gene, CDR1 is SGHAT and CDR2 is FQNNGV. V gave up 1 base and J gave up 9 bases; unmatched junction bases: 9. The CDR3 DNA sequence: TGTGCCAGCAGCTTAGTTCCCGGGACTAGCGGGATTAGTGAGCAGTTCTTC. Its translation: CASSLVPGTSGISEQFF.

This chain uses TRBV15 with TRBJ2-5; D not certain. The CDR3 sequence is 13 residues long. V gave up 4 bases and J gave up 7 bases, with 13 bases separating them. Germline CDR1 and CDR2: LNHNV and YYDKDF (reference sequence). The CDR3 sequence: CATSIETAVTQYF. The CDR3 DNA follows: TGTGCCACCAGCATAGAAACTGCCGTGACCCAGTACTTC.

The rearrangement links TRBV6-5 to TRBJ1-1; D is undetermined. CDR3 length equals 12 residues. The V and J ends lost 6 bases and 3 bases respectively, with 8 bases between them. Germline V gene sequence: CDR1 MNHEY, CDR2 SVGAGI. CDR3 amino acids: CASRRGDTEAFF. The CDR3, as DNA: TGTGCCAGCAGGCGCGGGGACACTGAAGCTTTCTTT.

The chain couples TRBV7-9 to TRBJ2-1; D is perhaps TRBD1 (5 bases). The CDR3 contains 16 residues. CDR1 and CDR2 from the germline V gene are SEHNR and FQNEAQ (reference sequence). V gave up 2 bases and J gave up 5 bases, with 16 bases separating them. The CDR3: CASSLSLGRVNNEQFF. Written as DNA, the CDR3 is TGTGCCAGCAGCTTATCCCTAGGCAGGGTCAACAATGAGCAGTTCTTC.

The chain employs TRBV27 and TRBJ2-3; 9 bases map to TRBD2. V gave up 3 bases and J gave up 2 bases; unmatched junction bases: 12. The CDR3 length is 18 residues. In germline, CDR1 is MNHEY, CDR2 SMNVEV (reference sequence). In nucleotides, the CDR3 is TGTGCCAGCAGTTTCGGCCGGGCGGGAGGGCCCCCCACAGATACGCAGTATTTT. This codes for CASSFGRAGGPPTDTQYF.

The chain recombines TRBV11-2 with TRBJ2-1, with a possible D match to TRBD1 (6 bases). The CDR3 length is 16 residues. In germline, CDR1 is SGHAT, CDR2 FQNNGV. With 5 bases removed from V and 8 bases from J, the gap between germline ends came to 22 bases. CDR3 loop: CASSPLRGRGPHEQFF. CDR3 nucleotide sequence: TGTGCCAGCAGCCCCCTACGGGGCAGGGGTCCCCATGAGCAGTTCTTC.

Only a few counts were recorded for this clonotype. The rearrangement uses TRBV28 and TRBJ2-4; 7 nucleotides agree with TRBD1. The CDR3 spans 14 residues. The ends lost 6 bases at V and 10 bases at J; junction bases unmatched: 12. Germline V gene lookup returns CDR1 MDHEN and CDR2 SYDVKM. CDR3 bases: TGTGCCAGCAGGAAGACAGGGCCTGGGAATATTCAGTACTTC. Its protein product is CASRKTGPGNIQYF. Full variable domain (remainder filled in from reference TRBV28 and TRBJ2-4): DVKVTQSSRYLVKRTGEKVFLECVQDMDHENMFWYRQDPGLGLRLIYFSYDVKMKEKGDIPEGYSVSREKKERFSLILESASTNQTSMYLCASRKTGPGNIQYFGAGTRLSVL.

The table lists this clonotype with a few counts. The chain joins TRBV5-5 to TRBJ1-4, with TRBD1 identical over 7 bases. This CDR3 region has 17 residues. After removal of 5 bases from V and 7 bases from J, the junction contained 17 bases not matched to a gene. CDR1 SGHKS and CDR2 YYEKEE come from the germline V gene (reference sequence). The CDR3 coding sequence is TGTGCCAGCAGACCGGGACAGAGTACAAACGTGGCTGAAAAACTGTTTTTT. Amino acid sequence: CASRPGQSTNVAEKLFF.

The rearrangement uses TRBV20-1 and TRBJ1-4; 8 bases fit TRBD1. V was pared by 4 bases and J by 3 bases, with 1 base of the junction left unmatched. The germline V gene encodes CDR1 DFQATT and CDR2 SNEGSKA (reference sequence). The CDR3 runs 13 residues. This chain's CDR3 is CSATGGANEKLFF. The CDR3 bases are TGCAGTGCTACAGGGGGCGCTAATGAAAAACTGTTTTTT.